The subject of this entry is one T cell receptor beta chain. The same CDR3 arises from other DNA sequences in this sample as well. These data come from a study of blood T cell repertoires in COVID-19. Looking at the study overall: PBMCs, B-cell-depleted T cells, or T cells provided the cDNA or gDNA that made up the material.

In the study's own analysis: The assay estimated nucleated cells by amplifying reference gene primers. Generated by immunoSEQ multiplex PCR, the TCRdb table keeps only in-frame clones and is missing some. The V and J calls and clone size come from that table; D and trimming were worked out from the DNA. The sample contains hundreds of thousands of clones, 80% to 90% of which appear only once. Germline trimming cut 2 bases from V and 4 bases from J; bases unmatched to any gene: 3. This CDR3 spans 14 amino acids. Germline-derived CDR1 and CDR2 are SGDLS and YYNGEE. Sequencing was carried out using peripheral blood. This receptor was taken from a man younger than 35 with COVID-19, enrolled during active disease. This chain connects TRBV9 to TRBJ1-1, with 9 positions matching TRBD1. The CDR3 is CASSVGQGRTEAFF. The CDR3 DNA is TGTGCCAGCAGCGTCGGACAGGGGCGCACTGAAGCTTTCTTT.